This entry concerns a single TCR beta chain. The antigen is not known. TCRdb's copy holds only in-frame clones and misses some; the assay was immunoSEQ multiplex PCR. In the table there are around 2,500 clones, around 83% of which are singletons. The CDR3 is 14 residues long. Unmatched junction bases numbered 5, after V lost 7 bases and J lost 4 bases. Germline values: CDR1 SNHLY, CDR2 FYNNEI. This specimen belongs to a study of cytotoxic CD8 clonotypes in ibrutinib-treated CLL. Across the study: Average yields of 255,043 productive templates and tens of thousands of productive rearrangements characterized the samples. General study findings and limits: Higher circulating CD8+ T-cell counts strongly accompanied higher baseline clonality, above age-matched healthy donors.

This TCR derives from a human donor with chronic lymphocytic leukemia. The J gene is TRBJ2-3, the V gene TRBV2, with 10 bases lining up with TRBD1. This sample comprised PBMCs, obtained before ibrutinib treatment. The CDR3 coding sequence is TGTGCCAGCACCCGACAGGGGGCCGCAGATACGCAGTATTTT. It yields the protein CASTRQGAADTQYF.